The 18 T cell receptor beta chains below come from one sample, sequenced in a study of shared clonotypes between healthy human individuals. Generated by immunoSEQ multiplex PCR, the TCRdb table keeps only in-frame clones and is missing some. The table has about 750,000 clones, 85% to 95% seen once. CD8 cells regarded as naive lacked CD45RO, were positively chosen for CCR7, and omitted terminally differentiated effector memory CD45RA+ cells. Sequencing was done on a sample of naive CD8+ T cells sorted from blood. These TCRs come from a man aged 25-45 years in good health.

A remark on this clone: Other DNA sequences within the sample encode an identical CDR3. The genes are TRBV6-5 and TRBJ2-6; D ambiguous. Trimming stripped 0 bases from V and 0 bases from J, with 3 bases between. The CDR3 sequence is 15 residues long. Germline CDR1 MNHEY, CDR2 SVGAGI. This CDR3 reads CASSYSVSGANVLTF. For the CDR3, the DNA is TGTGCCAGCAGTTACTCGGTCTCTGGGGCCAACGTCCTGACTTTC.

CDR3 DNA: TGTGCCAGCAGTCCGATTTACAGAGGGCAAGAGACCCAGTACTTC. Its protein product is CASSPIYRGQETQYF. V is TRBV28 and J is TRBJ2-5, with a weak D call TRBD2 (5 bases). This CDR3 contains 15 residues. CDR1 is MDHEN, CDR2 SYDVKM, per germline. The V gene lost 5 bases and the J gene lost 2 bases, with 15 bases spanning the gap.

The chain employs TRBV7-9 and TRBJ2-1, with 7 bases identical to TRBD1. V lost 5 bases and J lost 5; bases outside the gene matches: 6. Germline V CDR1 and CDR2: SEHNR, FQNEAQ (reference sequence). The CDR3 runs 14 residues. The CDR3 loop reads CASSKQGSNNEQFF. The CDR3 bases are TGTGCCAGCAGCAAACAGGGGAGTAACAATGAGCAGTTCTTC.

The V call is TRBV5-1, the J call TRBJ2-7; the match to TRBD2 covers 14 bases. CDR1 and CDR2 (germline): SGHRS, YFSETQ. CDR3 length: 18 amino acids. V lost 1 base, J lost 5 bases, and 11 bases stayed unmatched. CDR3: CASSLILGLAGAGDEQYF. CDR3 coding DNA: TGCGCCAGCAGCTTGATCCTGGGACTAGCGGGAGCCGGCGACGAGCAGTACTTC.

V usage is TRBV29-1 and J usage is TRBJ2-1; no clear D gene. Germline-derived CDR1 and CDR2 are SQVTM and ANQGSEA. The CDR3 has 13 residues. The germline V and J ends were trimmed by 6 bases and 4 bases, with 13 bases remaining between them. In DNA form, the CDR3 reads TGCAGCGTAGTTTCGACGGCATACAATGAGCAGTTCTTC. As protein: CSVVSTAYNEQFF.

The sample holds one count of this clone. The chain has TRBV7-9 and TRBJ2-1; 12 nucleotides align to TRBD1. V lost 6 bases and J lost 9; bases outside the gene matches: 12. In germline, CDR1 is SEHNR, CDR2 FQNEAQ (reference sequence). The CDR3 runs to 16 residues. The CDR3 reads CASSSPGQGARGEQFF. CDR3 coding DNA: TGTGCCAGCAGTTCTCCGGGACAGGGGGCGCGTGGTGAGCAGTTCTTC.

The chain recombines TRBV6-7 with TRBJ2-7; the match to TRBD2 covers 10 bases. TRBV6-7 is sorted into the ORF group, with uncertain function. Trimming at V came to 5 bases and at J to 2 bases, leaving 6 bases not matched to a gene. This CDR3 is built from 15 residues. Here the CDR3 DNA reads TGTGCCAGCAGTGCCCTAGCGGGAGAGACCTACGAGCAGTACTTC. Translation: CASSALAGETYEQYF.

The J gene is TRBJ2-2, the V gene TRBV6-5; 7 nucleotides align to TRBD2. Germline V gene sequence: CDR1 MNHEY, CDR2 SVGAGI. The trim removed 6 bases at V and 1 base at J, leaving 5 bases unmatched. The length of the CDR3 is 15 residues. In DNA, the CDR3 is TGTGCCAGCAGGCCTACTAGCGAGAACACCGGGGAGCTGTTTTTT. Amino acid sequence: CASRPTSENTGELFF.

This clone was recorded only once. The CDR3 is CSVVGQGRADTQYF. DNA of the CDR3: TGCAGCGTTGTCGGACAGGGGCGGGCAGATACGCAGTATTTT. This rearrangement joins TRBV29-1 to TRBJ2-3; 9 bases align to TRBD1. The germline gives CDR1 SQVTM, CDR2 ANQGSEA. The V segment lost 4 bases and the J segment 4 bases; nucleotides outside the gene matches: 6. CDR3 length equals 14 residues.

This clone was recorded only once. The gene calls are TRBV23-1 and TRBJ1-3; no firm D call. TRBV23-1 qualifies as an ORF whose function is uncertain. CDR3 length: 19 residues. The V end was cut by 2 bases, the J end by 0 bases, with 20 bases between. CDR3 sequence reads: CASSQAKGGDINSGNTIYF. CDR3 DNA: TGCGCCAGCAGTCAAGCGAAGGGTGGAGACATCAACTCTGGAAACACCATATATTTT.

The gene calls are TRBV7-9 and TRBJ2-1, with no clear D. V was trimmed by 6 bases and J by 5 bases, leaving 8 bases between them. The CDR3 contains 12 residues. Germline V gives CDR1 SEHNR, CDR2 FQNEAQ (reference sequence). For the CDR3, the DNA is TGTGCCAGCAGTACACGGGACAATGAGCAGTTCTTC. Translated: CASSTRDNEQFF.

The chain combines TRBV7-9 with TRBJ2-5; maybe TRBD1 (5 bases). TRBJ2-7 explains the end of the DNA better; the J call may be wrong. The germline gives CDR1 SEHNR, CDR2 FQNEAQ (reference sequence). The CDR3 spans 16 residues. The CDR3 sequence is CASSLAVAGNPYEQYF. The CDR3 DNA follows: TGTGCCAGCAGCTTAGCGGTGGCAGGGAACCCCTACGAGCAGTACTTC.

The gene calls are TRBV5-8 and TRBJ2-5; 10 bases fit TRBD2. Germline V gene lookup returns CDR1 SGHTS and CDR2 YDEGEE. V lost 0 bases to trimming and J lost 3 bases; unmatched junction nucleotides: 8. The length of the CDR3 is 17 residues. In DNA, the CDR3 is TGTGCCAGCAGCTTGGGGACGGTAACTAGCGGGAAAGAGACCCAGTACTTC. It is translated as CASSLGTVTSGKETQYF.

The CDR3 DNA sequence: TGTGCCAGCAGCAGAGGGGGTATTGGCTACACCTTC. Translation: CASSRGGIGYTF. The chain has TRBV7-2 and TRBJ1-2; D is possibly TRBD1 (6 bases). The CDR3 contains 12 residues. V was cut by 5 bases and J by 7 bases, with 11 bases left in between. The germline V gene has CDR1 SGHTA and CDR2 FQGNSA.

The chain uses TRBV5-4 and TRBJ2-7; TRBD2 might be the D (5 bases). This CDR3 is 14 amino acids long. V lost 0 bases and J 5 bases, leaving 12 bases between the germline ends. The germline V gene has CDR1 SGHNT and CDR2 YYREEE (reference sequence). This CDR3 is CASSLAAGGDEQYF. The CDR3 region has the DNA TGTGCCAGCAGCTTGGCCGCGGGTGGCGACGAGCAGTACTTC.

This chain joins TRBV9 and TRBJ1-4; D is unresolved. CDR3 length: 16 amino acids. Looked up from germline, CDR1 is SGDLS and CDR2 is YYNGEE. V was cut by 4 bases and J by 7 bases, with 20 bases left in between. CDR3 residues: CASSLGTLPWSEKLFF. CDR3 sequence (DNA): TGTGCCAGCAGCCTAGGAACCTTGCCGTGGAGTGAAAAACTGTTTTTT.

J is TRBJ2-4 and V is TRBV9; 8 bases align to TRBD2. From germline, CDR1 is SGDLS and CDR2 YYNGEE. V dropped 0 bases and J dropped 11; count of bases not matched to a gene: 7. The CDR3 length is 14 residues. CDR3 region: CASSVALTGGVQYF. For the CDR3, the DNA is TGTGCCAGCAGCGTAGCCCTGACGGGAGGGGTTCAGTACTTC.

The V and J genes are TRBV28 and TRBJ2-7; D is possibly TRBD1 (5 bases). CDR1 is MDHEN, CDR2 SYDVKM, per germline. The CDR3 totals 14 residues. Trimming stripped 2 bases from V and 7 bases from J, with 15 bases between. The CDR3 protein is CASSLGQGYEEQYF. CDR3 coding DNA: TGTGCCAGCAGTTTAGGGCAGGGCTACGAGGAGCAGTACTTC. Supplemented by reference TRBV28 and TRBJ2-7, the full variable domain reads DVKVTQSSRYLVKRTGEKVFLECVQDMDHENMFWYRQDPGLGLRLIYFSYDVKMKEKGDIPEGYSVSREKKERFSLILESASTNQTSMYLCASSLGQGYEEQYFGPGTRLTVT.